These 12 T cell receptor beta chains originate from one sample sequenced in a study of T cell repertoires in cytomegalovirus infection. No antigen is known for these receptors. Each CDR3 protein gets one entry after TCRdb re-called the reads with MiXCR. This repertoire shows about 270,000 distinct CDR3 sequences, roughly a fifth found once; its top ten account for about 21%. This material consisted of cultured PBMCs, taken from culture after CMV antigen stimulation. The receptor set was obtained from a human donor in good health (CMV status not recorded). Some clones in this sample may be carry-over from other donors' samples.

The chain is built from TRBV19 and TRBJ1-2; the D gene is possibly TRBD1 (5 bases). This CDR3 region has 14 residues. Germline values: CDR1 LNHDA, CDR2 SQIVND (reference sequence). The V and J ends lost 0 bases and 8 bases respectively, with 13 bases between them. The CDR3: CASSIDNRMTGYTF. The CDR3 nucleotides are TGTGCCAGTAGTATAGATAACAGGATGACGGGCTACACCTTC.

In its sample, this clonotype was seen a few times. This chain joins TRBV7-2 and TRBJ2-2, with 7 positions matching TRBD1. The CDR3 is 15 amino acids. The V gene end was trimmed by 1 base and the J gene end by 4 bases; junction bases not matched to a gene: 3. Germline V lookup: CDR1 SGHTA, CDR2 FQGNSA. The CDR3 DNA sequence: TGTGCCAGCAGCTTAGTACAGGGGATCACCGGGGAGCTGTTTTTT. This translates into CASSLVQGITGELFF. The full variable domain, rest sourced from reference TRBV7-2 and TRBJ2-2, is GAGVSQSPSNKVTEKGKDVELRCDPISGHTALYWYRQSLGQGLEFLIYFQGNSAPDKSGLPSDRFSAERTGGSVSTLTIQRTQQEDSAVYLCASSLVQGITGELFFGEGSRLTVL.

The gene calls are TRBV6-2 or TRBV6-3 and TRBJ1-2; TRBD1 might be the D (6 bases). Between the trimmed V and J ends, which lost 2 bases and 4 bases, there was a span of 14 bases. The CDR3 loop spans 15 amino acids. CDR1 is MNHEY, CDR2 SVGEGT, per germline. CDR3 nucleotides: TGTGCCAGCAGTTACGTCGGGGGCGTCGCCTATGGCTACACCTTC. Translation gives CASSYVGGVAYGYTF.

This clonotype has a handful of counts. The chain is built from TRBV4-3 and TRBJ2-3, with 8 bases identical to TRBD2. The germline gives CDR1 LGHNA, CDR2 YSLEER. CDR3 length equals 15 residues. Unmatched junction bases numbered 4, after V lost 4 bases and J lost 1 base. The DNA for the CDR3 is TGCGCCAGCAGCCCTGTGACTAGCGGCACAGATACGCAGTATTTT. This codes for CASSPVTSGTDTQYF.

The gene calls are TRBV7-2 and TRBJ2-7, with D uncertain. In germline, CDR1 is SGHTA, CDR2 FQGNSA. The CDR3 covers 13 residues. Trimming shortened V by 1 base and J by 8 bases, and 12 bases separated the two germline ends. CDR3 amino acids: CASSLETLGKQYF. Here the CDR3 DNA reads TGTGCCAGCAGCTTAGAGACTCTCGGCAAGCAGTACTTC.

The chain joins TRBV10-3 to TRBJ2-4, with 10 bases matching TRBD1. CDR1 is ENHRY and CDR2 is SYGVKD in the germline V gene. V lost 1 base, J lost 8 bases, and 5 bases stayed unmatched. The CDR3 has 15 residues. As DNA, the CDR3 is TGTGCCATCAGTGAGTGGACAGGGGGTGCTGACATTCAGTACTTC. Translating gives CAISEWTGGADIQYF.

There are many counts of this clonotype. The chain recombines TRBV10-3 with TRBJ2-2, with 9 bases that match TRBD2. Germline CDR1 ENHRY, CDR2 SYGVKD. This CDR3 comprises 15 residues. Unmatched junction bases numbered 9, after V lost 7 bases and J lost 6 bases. For the CDR3, the DNA is TGTGCCATCACGGGGGATAGCGGGAGCTCCGGGGAGCTGTTTTTT. Its protein is CAITGDSGSSGELFF.

This chain connects TRBV7-8 to TRBJ2-6; a possible D gene is TRBD1 (5 bases). The germline gives CDR1 SGHVS, CDR2 FQNEAQ. Trimming stripped 3 bases from V and 3 bases from J, with 6 bases between. This CDR3 has 14 amino acids. In nucleotides, the CDR3 is TGTGCCAGCAGCTTCCAGGGTGGGGCCAACGTCCTGACTTTC. Its translation is CASSFQGGANVLTF.

This clonotype showed up just a few times. The chain is built from TRBV7-2 and TRBJ2-3, with a tentative D call TRBD1 (6 bases). CDR3 length: 13 residues. Trimming removed 5 bases at V and 4 bases at J, with 10 bases between. The V gene's germline CDR1 is SGHTA and CDR2 FQGNSA. The CDR3 DNA reads TGTGCCAGCAGCCGACAGGTCCCAGATACGCAGTATTTT. Translating it yields CASSRQVPDTQYF.

This clonotype has only a few counts. The chain recombines TRBV7-9 with TRBJ2-5; D is undetermined. CDR3 length equals 13 residues. Germline V CDR1 and CDR2: SEHNR, FQNEAQ (reference sequence). The V end was cut by 4 bases, the J end by 5 bases, with 11 bases between. The CDR3 nucleotides read TGTGCCAGCAGCTCGGGTCAAGATGAGACCCAGTACTTC. Amino acids: CASSSGQDETQYF.

V gene TRBV19 combines with J gene TRBJ1-1; TRBD1 matches at 9 bases. This CDR3 contains 16 residues. Germline values: CDR1 LNHDA, CDR2 SQIVND (reference sequence). J was trimmed by 4 bases and V by 3 bases; bases with no gene match: 9. In DNA form, the CDR3 reads TGTGCCAGTAGTATCCTTCCGGGACAGGGTTTCACTGAAGCTTTCTTT. This sequence encodes CASSILPGQGFTEAFF.

This sequence joins TRBV12-5 and TRBJ2-5, with D tentatively TRBD1 (6 bases). Germline V gene data show CDR1 as LGHNT and CDR2 as FRNRAP. This CDR3 is 14 amino acids long. Trimming removed 6 bases from V and 5 bases from J, with 16 bases in between. The CDR3 loop reads CASGSTGARETQYF. CDR3 DNA sequence: TGTGCTAGTGGCTCGACAGGAGCGAGGGAGACCCAGTACTTC.